This TCR beta chain originates from a study of low-dose radiotherapy and immunotherapy resistance in tumors. Across the study: A total of 6.5 Gy was given to Cohort 1 as 0.5 Gy per fraction every 2 weeks. It was 1 Gy per fraction every two weeks that Cohort 2 received, adding up to 13 Gy over 26 weeks. Once cycle 1 day 1 began, patients took oral aspirin 300 mg daily for four cycles.

Many counts were recorded for this clonotype. The CDR3 contains 17 residues. Germline assignment: CDR1 MNHEY and CDR2 SVGEGT. The junction had 7 bases not matched to a gene; V was cut back by 1 base and J by 0 bases. cDNA synthesis used a TRAV/TRBV-specific primer set for both chains. TCRs underwent roughly 19 PCR cycles of amplification with a constant-region primer and V-primer adapter. TCRdb ran MiXCR on the reads and lists one entry per CDR3 protein. The data hold about 60,000 distinct CDR3 sequences, with 20% to 25% observed a single time. The sample's time point: before trial treatment. Nivolumab, ipilimumab, aspirin, low-dose cyclophosphamide and low-dose radiotherapy were given to donors.

V usage is TRBV6-2 or TRBV6-3 and J usage is TRBJ2-3; 7 bases align to TRBD1. The sequences come from PBMCs, collected before treatment. This clonotype was obtained from a male donor with prostate cancer. CDR3 nucleotides: TGTGCCAGCAGTTACTTCTCCCAGGGGGATAGCACAGATACGCAGTATTTT. Translated: CASSYFSQGDSTDTQYF.